A selection of T cell receptor beta chains follows, all from one sample in a study of blood T cell repertoires in COVID-19. Using immunoSEQ multiplex PCR, the repertoire was profiled, and TCRdb retains in-frame clones only, with some absent. The sample carries some 130,000 clones, roughly nine tenths recorded once. Material for sequencing was peripheral blood. These receptors all stem from a woman aged 70-85 years with COVID-19, enrolled during active disease. Each CDR3 is given with its conserved first and last residue. D genes are given only for firm matches.

TRBD1,TRBJ2-7,TRBV2,TGTGCCAGCAGTTACTTGGGACAGGACCCCTACGAGCAGTACTTC,CASSYLGQDPYEQYF
-,TRBJ2-2,TRBV5-6,TGTGCCAGCATAGATACAGGGTTGGACACCGGGGAGCTGTTTTTT,CASIDTGLDTGELFF
TRBD1,TRBJ1-2,TRBV5-1,TGCGCCAGCAGCTTGACAGGGACAGGTCCTAACTATGGCTACACCTTC,CASSLTGTGPNYGYTF
-,TRBJ1-2,TRBV3-1/TRBV3-2,TGTGCCAGCAGCTCCGGGGGATTCTATGGCTACACCTTC,CASSSGGFYGYTF
-,TRBJ2-1,TRBV27,TGTGCCAGCAGTTTGACGCCCGCTTTTGCGGGGGCCGACAATGAGCAGTTCTTC,CASSLTPAFAGADNEQFF
TRBD1,TRBJ1-6,TRBV18,TGTGCCAGCTCACCGAGGATCGGACAGGGAGGTACAACCCTCCACTTT,CASSPRIGQGGTTLHF
-,TRBJ2-7,TRBV28,TGTGCCAGCAGGATCATAGGGGCCTACGAGCAGTACTTC,CASRIIGAYEQYF
TRBD2,TRBJ2-2,TRBV10-3,TGTGCCTTGCGATCCGGGACTAGCAATGTCGGGGAGCTGTTTTTT,CALRSGTSNVGELFF
TRBD1,TRBJ2-2,TRBV9,TGTGCCAGCAGCGACAACCGGGACAGGTACACCGGGGAGCTGTTTTTT,CASSDNRDRYTGELFF
TRBD2,TRBJ2-3,TRBV19,TGTGCCAGTAGGCCAGCGGGGGGCGGAACAGATACGCAGTATTTT,CASRPAGGGTDTQYF